This paragraph covers one TCR beta chain sequence. The length of the CDR3 is 12 residues. V was clipped by 5 bases and J by 15 bases, with 17 bases between them. Germline-derived CDR1 and CDR2 are SNHLY and FYNNEI. MiXCR, applied by TCRdb to the 5' RACE reads, yields one record per CDR3 protein. The sample lists hundreds of thousands of distinct CDR3 sequences; less than 25% were seen once. The data are from a study of identical twins. This same sample was also part of a study on T cells expressing NK-cell markers. As that study records: The same clonotypes also predominated in the CD3+CD56-NKG2C+ fraction of a handful of donors.

The source of this sequence is a woman younger than 30 in good health. The rearrangement joins TRBV2 to TRBJ2-1; weak D call: TRBD2 (6 bases). Sequenced material: CD4+ T cells sorted from blood. The CDR3 loop reads CASSLGQYGGFF. The CDR3 DNA reads as TGTGCCAGCAGTTTAGGGCAATACGGGGGGTTCTTC.